The 20 T cell receptor beta chains reported below all come from one sample, sequenced in a study of Graves' ophthalmopathy and Graves' hyperthyroidism. RNA transcripts served as template for amplifying TCR beta CDR3 sequences. Investigators did first-round RT-PCR with HTBI primers, then second-round multiplex PCR. TCRdb recomputed calls from the multiplex PCR reads with MiXCR, one row per CDR3 protein. Among 660,000 or so distinct CDR3 sequences listed, just over 40% were seen once. The sample was peripheral blood. The receptor source for this set is an adult man with Graves' ophthalmopathy.

This clonotype has at least ten counts. The chain joins TRBV5-8 to TRBJ1-1; D call uncertain. Germline V gene lookup returns CDR1 SGHTS and CDR2 YDEGEE. The V gene lost 3 bases and the J gene lost 1 base, with 10 bases spanning the gap. This CDR3 contains 14 residues. The CDR3 sequence is CASSSTSGNTEAFF. CDR3 sequence (DNA): TGTGCCAGCAGCTCGACGTCGGGGAACACTGAAGCTTTCTTT.

The table lists this clonotype with many counts. This sequence joins TRBV7-2 and TRBJ1-5; 10 bases are a match to TRBD1. The CDR3 has 15 residues. The germline V gene has CDR1 SGHTA and CDR2 FQGNSA. With 4 bases clipped from V and 7 bases from J, the junction kept 7 bases outside the gene matches. This chain's CDR3 is CASSSGQGNGQPQHF. The DNA of the CDR3 is TGTGCCAGCAGCTCGGGACAGGGGAACGGACAGCCCCAGCATTTT.

This clonotype was picked up a small number of times. The rearrangement joins TRBV7-9 to TRBJ2-2; the D gene is possibly TRBD1 (6 bases). Germline V lookup: CDR1 SEHNR, CDR2 FQNEAQ (reference sequence). Trimming shortened V by 2 bases and J by 2 bases, and 12 bases separated the two germline ends. CDR3 size: 16 residues. CDR3 loop: CASSLFSGANTGELFF. The CDR3 DNA sequence: TGTGCCAGCAGCTTATTCTCAGGGGCTAACACCGGGGAGCTGTTTTTT.

This sequence joins TRBV7-9 and TRBJ2-1; 7 bases align to TRBD1. Germline CDR1 is SEHNR and CDR2 is FQNEAQ (reference sequence). J was trimmed by 3 bases and V by 7 bases; bases with no gene match: 6. The CDR3 loop spans 14 amino acids. In DNA, the CDR3 is TGTGCCAGCACCCCGACAGGGTACTACAATGAGCAGTTCTTC. Its translation is CASTPTGYYNEQFF.

This clonotype was observed a few times. CDR3 region: CASSPRSSGSYEQYF. The CDR3, as DNA: TGTGCCAGCAGCCCTCGGTCAAGCGGGAGCTACGAGCAGTACTTC. The chain employs TRBV9 and TRBJ2-7; TRBD2 agrees at 8 bases. The germline CDR1 and CDR2 sequences are SGDLS and YYNGEE. Losses at the gene ends were 4 bases for V and 3 bases for J; bases not matched to a gene: 9. The CDR3 length is 15 residues.

This clonotype was detected many times. The genes are TRBV11-2 and TRBJ1-4; the D gene is possibly TRBD1 (5 bases). V gave up 5 bases and J gave up 2 bases, with 6 bases separating them. The CDR3 contains 13 residues. From germline, CDR1 is SGHAT and CDR2 FQNNGV. The CDR3 spells CASSRGTNEKLFF. The CDR3 region has the DNA TGTGCCAGCAGCCGGGGGACTAATGAAAAACTGTTTTTT.

The chain couples TRBV5-1 to TRBJ2-2; 9 bases are shared with TRBD2. CDR1 and CDR2 from the germline V gene are SGHRS and YFSETQ. The V segment lost 5 bases and the J segment 7 bases; nucleotides outside the gene matches: 6. The CDR3 is 14 residues long. The chain's CDR3 is CASRLAGRGGELFF. The DNA for the CDR3 is TGCGCCAGCAGGCTAGCGGGACGGGGCGGGGAGCTGTTTTTT.

V and J are TRBV2 and TRBJ2-3; D unclear. Germline values: CDR1 SNHLY, CDR2 FYNNEI. V gave up 7 bases and J gave up 0 bases, with 5 bases separating them. The CDR3 is 12 residues long. This chain's CDR3 is CASTFSTDTQYF. In nucleotides, the CDR3 is TGTGCCAGCACGTTCAGCACAGATACGCAGTATTTT.

This clonotype has ten or more counts. This rearrangement joins TRBV14 to TRBJ2-5; possible D gene TRBD1, 5 bases. The CDR3 has 14 amino acids. Germline CDR1 reads SGHDN; CDR2 reads FVKESK. The germline V and J ends were trimmed by 0 bases and 5 bases, with 10 bases remaining between them. CDR3 sequence reads: CASSQDPGLETQYF. The CDR3 coding sequence is TGTGCCAGCAGCCAAGACCCAGGGTTGGAGACCCAGTACTTC.

Notes on this clonotype: The junction and the germline gene differ at one end; a read error may be behind it. The V gene is TRBV7-9, the J gene TRBJ1-5, with 7 bases fitting TRBD1. The CDR3 covers 17 residues. Germline V gene lookup returns CDR1 SEHNR and CDR2 FQNEAQ (reference sequence). In nucleotides, the CDR3 is TGCGCCAGCAGCTCGCACGAGGGGGCGAGTGGCAATCAGCCCCAGCATTTT. This codes for CASSSHEGASGNQPQHF.

CDR3 nucleotides: TGTGCCAGCCCAGGAGATGGGATTAATGAAAAACTGTTTTTT. Its protein product is CASPGDGINEKLFF. The gene calls are TRBV6-7 and TRBJ1-4; D is uncertain. TRBV6-7 counts as an open reading frame of uncertain function. The germline V and J ends were trimmed by 8 bases and 4 bases, with 14 bases remaining between them. This CDR3 has 14 residues.

Concerning this clonotype itself: The conserved closing phenylalanine or tryptophan is absent in this CDR3, likely reflecting a read error. This chain links TRBV6-5 with TRBJ1-5; D is perhaps TRBD1 (6 bases). This CDR3 has 16 residues. The V gene lost 8 bases and the J gene lost 0 bases, with 17 bases spanning the gap. Germline V gene data show CDR1 as MNHEY and CDR2 as SVGAGI. This CDR3 is CASRFGTPHSNQPQHV. The DNA of the CDR3 is TGTGCCAGCCGGTTCGGGACACCTCATAGCAATCAGCCCCAGCATGTT.

Ten or more counts support this clonotype. The chain couples TRBV7-9 to TRBJ1-1; perhaps TRBD1 as D (6 bases). Germline V CDR1 and CDR2: SEHNR, FQNEAQ (reference sequence). The V end was cut by 10 bases, the J end by 4 bases, with 13 bases between. The CDR3 totals 12 residues. CDR3 residues: CAMIRDITEAFF. Here the CDR3 DNA reads TGTGCCATGATACGGGACATCACTGAAGCTTTCTTT. Based on the CDR3 plus reference TRBV7-9 and TRBJ1-1, the full variable domain is DTGVSQNPRHKITKRGQNVTFRCDPISEHNRLYWYRQTLGQGPEFLTYFQNEAQLEKSRLLSDRFSAERPKGSFSTLEIQRTEQGDSAMYLCAMIRDITEAFFGQGTRLTVV.

This clonotype was seen more than once but under ten times. The gene calls are TRBV9 and TRBJ2-2; weak D call: TRBD2 (6 bases). Trimming took 4 bases from V and 1 from J, leaving 14 bases between them. The germline V gene has CDR1 SGDLS and CDR2 YYNGEE. The CDR3 loop spans 16 amino acids. As DNA, the CDR3 is TGTGCCAGCAGCCCTCGCGGGGCCAAGAACACCGGGGAGCTGTTTTTT. Its translation: CASSPRGAKNTGELFF.

This clonotype showed up just a few times. This chain joins TRBV9 and TRBJ1-1; D gene ambiguous. This CDR3 region has 16 residues. Trimming cost V 4 bases and J 3 bases, with 19 bases left between them. CDR1 SGDLS and CDR2 YYNGEE come from the germline V gene. The CDR3 sequence is CASSLASPDGHTEAFF. Written as DNA, the CDR3 is TGTGCCAGCAGCCTCGCCAGCCCCGACGGTCACACTGAAGCTTTCTTT.

The chain uses TRBV7-2 and TRBJ2-5; maybe TRBD2 (6 bases). The CDR3 has 14 residues. The germline CDR1 and CDR2 sequences are SGHTA and FQGNSA. Deletions cut 8 bases from V and 4 bases from J, with 17 bases between. CDR3 nucleotide sequence: TGTGCCAGCGCCAAGGGGCTGGGGGGAGAGACCCAGTACTTC. Its translation is CASAKGLGGETQYF.

The CDR3 here is CATSENRGRDTQYF. As DNA, the CDR3 is TGTGCCACCAGTGAAAACAGGGGGCGGGATACGCAGTATTTT. This chain joins TRBV24-1 and TRBJ2-3; 9 bases agree with TRBD1. From germline, CDR1 is KGHDR and CDR2 SFDVKD. The V and J ends lost 4 bases and 6 bases, in that order; junction bases with no gene match: 4. The CDR3 totals 14 residues.

The chain is built from TRBV29-1 and TRBJ2-2; D is tentatively TRBD1 or TRBD2 (5 bases each). Germline V gene sequence: CDR1 SQVTM, CDR2 ANQGSEA. V was pared by 6 bases and J by 4 bases, with 18 bases between. The CDR3 is 15 amino acids. CDR3 bases: TGCAGCGTCCACCCGGGGCAGGGTGTCACCGGGGAGCTGTTTTTT. Translation: CSVHPGQGVTGELFF.

The V call is TRBV5-1, the J call TRBJ2-7, with 9 bases fitting TRBD1. The ends lost 6 bases at V and 2 bases at J; junction bases unmatched: 3. This CDR3 region has 13 residues. From germline, CDR1 is SGHRS and CDR2 YFSETQ. For the CDR3, the DNA is TGCGCCAGCAAACAGGGGGCAGCCTACGAGCAGTACTTC. This sequence encodes CASKQGAAYEQYF.

Concerning this clonotype itself: The CDR3 ends on some other residue instead of the conserved phenylalanine or tryptophan, so this is likely a read error. The DNA is left out, because the CDR3 cannot be placed on it with certainty; the CDR3 is given as TCRdb lists it. The chain employs TRBV2 and TRBJ2-5. Germline V gene sequence: CDR1 SNHLY, CDR2 FYNNEI. The CDR3 spans 10 amino acids, including both terminal residues. CDR3 in amino acids: CASSRTLATT.